This TCR beta chain came from a study of Graves' ophthalmopathy and Graves' hyperthyroidism. As the template, RNA transcripts were used to amplify TCR beta CDR3 regions. Scientists carried out first-round RT-PCR using HTBI primers and then a second-round multiplex PCR. TCRdb passed the multiplex PCR reads through MiXCR, listing each CDR3 protein once. The table has around 470,000 distinct CDR3 sequences, approximately 14% seen once; the top ten hold more than 8.5%. This clonotype was seen ten or more times. The germline CDR1 and CDR2 sequences are MNHEY and SVGEGT. The ends lost 8 bases at V and 5 bases at J; junction bases unmatched: 6. This CDR3 is built from 14 residues.

The sample comprised blood. The V call is TRBV6-2 or TRBV6-3, the J call TRBJ2-2; the match to TRBD2 covers 9 bases. This clonotype originated in a woman aged 25 to 45 with Graves' ophthalmopathy. This CDR3 reads CASFLAGATGELFF. The CDR3 bases are TGTGCCAGCTTCTTAGCGGGAGCGACCGGGGAGCTGTTTTTT.